Below, one T cell receptor beta chain is given with its context. Its antigen remains unidentified. A sample-barcoded 5' primer and a J-beta primer mix were used in a second PCR of about 6 to 12 cycles. Each cDNA was tagged by a template-switch adaptor containing 12 random nucleotides. TCRdb re-called the 5' RACE reads with MiXCR, one entry per CDR3 protein. This table holds about 620,000 distinct CDR3 sequences, roughly 21% found once. This specimen comes from a study of blood T cells in healthy people across ages. Study results and caveats: Long-lived donors exceeded aged donors in naive CD4+ cells and diversity.

V was clipped by 0 bases and J by 6 bases; unmatched bases: 6. CDR1 is DFQATT, CDR2 SNEGSKA, per germline (reference sequence). The CDR3 totals 15 residues. This sequence originates from a man between 70 and 80 years old in good health. This chain uses TRBV20-1 with TRBJ2-3; 10 nucleotides line up with TRBD2. What was sequenced was blood. The CDR3 DNA is TGCAGTGCTAGAGATCTAGCTAGCGGGAGTGATACGCAGTATTTT. Translation: CSARDLASGSDTQYF.